Listed below are T cell receptor beta chains from one sample, sequenced in a study of human T cells and chemical hapten exposure. TCRdb used MiXCR to reprocess the RACE reads, holding one entry per CDR3 protein. The data contain approximately 160,000 distinct CDR3 sequences, around a quarter of them singletons. The starting material was whole blood, obtained in connection with sensitization to the hapten diphenylcyclopropenone (DPC). The receptors were sampled from a woman aged 18-29 years with alopecia areata. Some clones in this sample may be carry-over from other donors' samples. Each CDR3 is given with its conserved first and last residue. Fields, in order: CDR3 protein, J gene, V gene, clone size. Expanded clones get a size class; other rows say once, few or many, or leave the size out.

cdr3_aa: CSVNWGQEQYF
j_call: TRBJ2-7
v_call: TRBV29-1
clone_size: few

cdr3_aa: CSVVGGPNQPQHF
j_call: TRBJ1-5
v_call: TRBV29-1
clone_size: .

cdr3_aa: CASIPRGLSSYEQYF
j_call: TRBJ2-7
v_call: TRBV6-2/TRBV6-3
clone_size: few

cdr3_aa: CASSEIPGPNTEAFF
j_call: TRBJ1-1
v_call: TRBV3-1
clone_size: few

cdr3_aa: CSVVGTGDRKQYF
j_call: TRBJ2-7
v_call: TRBV29-1
clone_size: few

cdr3_aa: CSALTGGVTEAFF
j_call: TRBJ1-1
v_call: TRBV29-1
clone_size: few

cdr3_aa: CASSPAPKNIQYF
j_call: TRBJ2-4
v_call: TRBV5-1
clone_size: few

cdr3_aa: CASKLDTYEQYF
j_call: TRBJ2-7
v_call: TRBV6-1
clone_size: .

cdr3_aa: CASSLEEMGTDTQYF
j_call: TRBJ2-3
v_call: TRBV7-9
clone_size: .

cdr3_aa: CSVGGGGTYNEQFF
j_call: TRBJ2-1
v_call: TRBV29-1
clone_size: few

cdr3_aa: CASSLSGRGLFF
j_call: TRBJ2-1
v_call: TRBV11-1
clone_size: .

cdr3_aa: CASSTQGVENEKLFF
j_call: TRBJ1-4
v_call: TRBV5-4
clone_size: .

cdr3_aa: CASSLSGGAREYEQYF
j_call: TRBJ2-7
v_call: TRBV7-2
clone_size: .

cdr3_aa: CASSVDRGDTEAFF
j_call: TRBJ1-1
v_call: TRBV9
clone_size: once

cdr3_aa: CASSQGQGVYGYTF
j_call: TRBJ1-2
v_call: TRBV4-3
clone_size: .

cdr3_aa: CASRRQAGGFWNEQFF
j_call: TRBJ2-1
v_call: TRBV6-5
clone_size: .

cdr3_aa: CASSPGISNQPQHF
j_call: TRBJ1-5
v_call: TRBV5-6
clone_size: few

cdr3_aa: CASSPGGDRISGELFF
j_call: TRBJ2-2
v_call: TRBV5-1
clone_size: .

cdr3_aa: CASTQGWQETQYF
j_call: TRBJ2-5
v_call: TRBV5-1
clone_size: .

cdr3_aa: CASSYGTGGAWFF
j_call: TRBJ2-1
v_call: TRBV6-2/TRBV6-3
clone_size: few

cdr3_aa: CSALPWSGGGSNQPQHF
j_call: TRBJ1-5
v_call: TRBV20-1
clone_size: .

cdr3_aa: CSARVDTGELFF
j_call: TRBJ2-2
v_call: TRBV20-1
clone_size: .

cdr3_aa: CASRSQNGYNEQFF
j_call: TRBJ2-1
v_call: TRBV6-6
clone_size: .

cdr3_aa: CASSQEGGTQYF
j_call: TRBJ2-3
v_call: TRBV4-1
clone_size: few

cdr3_aa: CASSSFTGATHYNEQFF
j_call: TRBJ2-1
v_call: TRBV6-2/TRBV6-3
clone_size: many

cdr3_aa: CSARVAGTTNEQFF
j_call: TRBJ2-1
v_call: TRBV20-1
clone_size: .

cdr3_aa: CASSQGPGGAYEQYF
j_call: TRBJ2-7
v_call: TRBV7-2
clone_size: .

cdr3_aa: CASSRGPRQETQYF
j_call: TRBJ2-5
v_call: TRBV3-1
clone_size: few

cdr3_aa: CASSPDRNIQYF
j_call: TRBJ2-4
v_call: TRBV7-2
clone_size: few

cdr3_aa: CASSSNFRETQYF
j_call: TRBJ2-5
v_call: TRBV2
clone_size: .

cdr3_aa: CATSRTPTAYNEQFF
j_call: TRBJ2-1
v_call: TRBV15
clone_size: .

cdr3_aa: CSARSGLTDAGELFF
j_call: TRBJ2-2
v_call: TRBV20-1
clone_size: many

cdr3_aa: CASSGPGTSEPNNEQFF
j_call: TRBJ2-1
v_call: TRBV9
clone_size: few

cdr3_aa: CASSSGDNSYNEQFF
j_call: TRBJ2-1
v_call: TRBV5-1
clone_size: .

cdr3_aa: CASGEAGGDYGYTF
j_call: TRBJ1-2
v_call: TRBV9
clone_size: .

cdr3_aa: CASTGRLAGGKFF
j_call: TRBJ2-1
v_call: TRBV6-1
clone_size: .

cdr3_aa: CASSVGQLDEQFF
j_call: TRBJ2-1
v_call: TRBV9
clone_size: .

cdr3_aa: CASSLDGLNTGELFF
j_call: TRBJ2-2
v_call: TRBV11-2
clone_size: .

cdr3_aa: CASSSGTVTEAFF
j_call: TRBJ1-1
v_call: TRBV7-6
clone_size: .

cdr3_aa: CASSVANYGYTF
j_call: TRBJ1-2
v_call: TRBV9
clone_size: many

cdr3_aa: CASSLFGSTGRSMNTEAFF
j_call: TRBJ1-1
v_call: TRBV7-2
clone_size: .

cdr3_aa: CAINGGLSYEQYF
j_call: TRBJ2-7
v_call: TRBV10-3
clone_size: .

cdr3_aa: CASSLETGRAAQPQHF
j_call: TRBJ1-5
v_call: TRBV7-2
clone_size: .

cdr3_aa: CASSPGQGFYEQYF
j_call: TRBJ2-7
v_call: TRBV7-2
clone_size: few

cdr3_aa: CASSERSYRRFF
j_call: TRBJ2-1
v_call: TRBV6-1
clone_size: .

cdr3_aa: CASSLAGGRDEQYF
j_call: TRBJ2-7
v_call: TRBV4-2
clone_size: medium-sized

cdr3_aa: CAIRSGAGTEAFF
j_call: TRBJ1-1
v_call: TRBV10-3
clone_size: .

cdr3_aa: CASTGPYEQYF
j_call: TRBJ2-7
v_call: TRBV6-2/TRBV6-3
clone_size: few

cdr3_aa: CASSRGSWNTEAFF
j_call: TRBJ1-1
v_call: TRBV5-1
clone_size: few

cdr3_aa: CATWTGGGCNQPQHF
j_call: TRBJ1-5
v_call: TRBV24-1
clone_size: .

cdr3_aa: CSVAQTVSSDTQYF
j_call: TRBJ2-3
v_call: TRBV29-1
clone_size: .

cdr3_aa: CASSLEWMDTQYF
j_call: TRBJ2-3
v_call: TRBV11-2
clone_size: many

cdr3_aa: CASSPTVRQGVQYF
j_call: TRBJ2-3
v_call: TRBV7-2
clone_size: few